Following are 28 T cell receptor beta chains from one sample sequenced in a study of blood T cell repertoires in COVID-19. Produced via immunoSEQ multiplex PCR; TCRdb's table is partial and in-frame only. Counted here are 180,000 or so clones, less than 80% occurring once; the ten biggest clones make up roughly 12%. Sequenced material: peripheral blood. These TCRs come from a man in his forties or fifties who had recovered from COVID-19.

The chain has TRBV21-1 and TRBJ2-2; the table gives TRBD2 as D, unverified against the DNA. TRBV21-1 is recorded as a pseudogene. The CDR3 covers 12 residues. The CDR3 sequence is CARSRNTGELFF. CDR3 DNA sequence: TGTGCCAGGTCCCGGAACACCGGGGAGCTGTTTTTT.

This chain links TRBV7-2 with TRBJ2-3; D is unresolved. The V gene lost 5 bases and the J gene lost 1 base, with 10 bases spanning the gap. The germline V gene has CDR1 SGHTA and CDR2 FQGNSA. CDR3 length: 14 residues. CDR3 sequence reads: CASSPVRGTDTQYF. CDR3 nucleotide sequence: TGTGCCAGCAGCCCCGTTCGGGGCACAGATACGCAGTATTTT. Supplemented by reference TRBV7-2 and TRBJ2-3, the full variable domain reads GAGVSQSPSNKVTEKGKDVELRCDPISGHTALYWYRQSLGQGLEFLIYFQGNSAPDKSGLPSDRFSAERTGGSVSTLTIQRTQQEDSAVYLCASSPVRGTDTQYFGPGTRLTVL.

This clone was detected only a few times. V gene TRBV5-4 combines with J gene TRBJ2-7; 8 bases line up with TRBD1. In germline, CDR1 is SGHNT, CDR2 YYREEE (reference sequence). V trimming: 4 bases; J trimming: 6 bases; junction bases outside the gene matches: 9. This CDR3 has 14 residues. The CDR3 DNA sequence: TGTGCCAGCAGCCCGGTGACAGGGGACAGCGAGCAGTACTTC. Protein: CASSPVTGDSEQYF.

The chain carries TRBV27 and TRBJ2-7; 8 bases match TRBD1. There are 15 residues in the CDR3. The junction had 6 bases not matched to a gene; V was cut back by 3 bases and J by 2 bases. Germline assignment: CDR1 MNHEY and CDR2 SMNVEV (reference sequence). The CDR3 nucleotides read TGTGCCAGCAGTTTCCTCGGGACAGGCACCTACGAGCAGTACTTC. Translated, it gives CASSFLGTGTYEQYF.

The chain links TRBV30 to TRBJ2-3, with unresolved D. This CDR3 region has 12 residues. V was shortened by 0 bases and J by 6 bases, with 7 bases between the two germline ends. The germline gives CDR1 GTSNPN, CDR2 SVGIG (reference sequence). CDR3 nucleotide sequence: TGTGCCTGGAGTGTTGTAGTGGATACGCAGTATTTT. Its translation: CAWSVVVDTQYF.

The genes are TRBV6-1 and TRBJ2-2; 7 bases align to TRBD1. The CDR3 is made up of 16 amino acids. Trimming at V came to 4 bases and at J to 1 base, leaving 6 bases not matched to a gene. Germline values: CDR1 MNHNS, CDR2 SASEGT. In DNA, the CDR3 is TGTGCCAGCAGTGCCCTATACAGGGGGAACACCGGGGAGCTGTTTTTT. Residues: CASSALYRGNTGELFF.

V gene TRBV6-6 combines with J gene TRBJ1-5; D is possibly TRBD1 (5 bases). The CDR3 spans 15 residues. V lost 7 bases and J lost 4, with 17 bases in between. Germline CDR1 and CDR2: MNHNY and SVGAGI (reference sequence). CDR3 loop: CASNNPRASNQPQHF. DNA of the CDR3: TGTGCCAGCAATAATCCCAGGGCCTCAAATCAGCCCCAGCATTTT.

This chain connects TRBV6-5 to TRBJ2-1; 7 bases agree with TRBD1. Germline V gene data show CDR1 as MNHEY and CDR2 as SVGAGI. The CDR3 sequence is 15 residues long. V shed 5 bases and J 3 bases; nucleotides not matched to a gene: 7. Written as DNA, the CDR3 is TGTGCCAGCAGTCGCCCGGGACAGTACTACAATGAGCAGTTCTTC. Translating it yields CASSRPGQYYNEQFF.

The chain combines TRBV21-1 with TRBJ1-6; no DNA check was done on the table's D call, TRBD1. TRBV21-1 is a known pseudogene. This CDR3 has 21 amino acids. In DNA, the CDR3 is TGTGCCAGCAGCAATCGGTCCATGAGGCGGACATGCCCTAAGAGGAACTCACCCCTCCACTTT. As protein: CASSNRSMRRTCPKRNSPLHF.

V usage is TRBV24-1 and J usage is TRBJ2-3; D is unresolved. Trimming shortened V by 7 bases and J by 2 bases, and 12 bases separated the two germline ends. CDR3 length equals 14 residues. Germline assignment: CDR1 KGHDR and CDR2 SFDVKD. The CDR3 region has the DNA TGTGCCACCAGGGGCAGAACCGACACAGATACGCAGTATTTT. Protein: CATRGRTDTDTQYF.

The chain combines TRBV25-1 with TRBJ2-7, with TRBD1 matching over 9 bases. This CDR3 contains 14 residues. Trimming cost V 3 bases and J 0 bases; bases outside gene matches: 0. Germline V gene data show CDR1 as MGHDK and CDR2 as SYGVNS. CDR3 DNA: TGTGCCAGCAGTGAGGACAGGGGCTCCTACGAGCAGTACTTC. Its protein is CASSEDRGSYEQYF.

The rearrangement joins TRBV27 to TRBJ2-7; D remains ambiguous. Trimming pared 7 bases from V and 5 bases from J, leaving 15 bases between. The CDR3 has 13 amino acids. Per the germline V gene, CDR1 is MNHEY and CDR2 is SMNVEV (reference sequence). CDR3 DNA: TGTGCCAGCACCTTTAGGAGTGCCGACGAGCAGTACTTC. It specifies CASTFRSADEQYF.

The chain has TRBV28 and TRBJ1-6; D is perhaps TRBD1 (5 bases). The germline CDR1 and CDR2 sequences are MDHEN and SYDVKM. Trimming took off 6 bases at V and 6 bases at J, with 12 bases between the two ends. The CDR3 sequence is 14 residues long. Here the CDR3 reads CASRIGTGNSPLHF. Written as DNA, the CDR3 is TGTGCCAGCAGAATCGGAACAGGTAATTCACCCCTCCACTTT. Full variable domain (rest looked up from reference TRBV28 and TRBJ1-6): DVKVTQSSRYLVKRTGEKVFLECVQDMDHENMFWYRQDPGLGLRLIYFSYDVKMKEKGDIPEGYSVSREKKERFSLILESASTNQTSMYLCASRIGTGNSPLHFGNGTRLTVT.

The chain is built from TRBV6-5 and TRBJ2-3; no reliable D call. Deletions cut 7 bases from V and 5 bases from J, with 13 bases between. Germline values: CDR1 MNHEY, CDR2 SVGAGI. CDR3 length: 13 amino acids. CDR3 residues: CASTLRPGDTQYF. The CDR3 DNA reads as TGTGCCAGCACCTTACGTCCGGGAGATACGCAGTATTTT.

The J gene is TRBJ1-5, the V gene TRBV20-1, with 10 bases matching TRBD1. V lost 3 bases to trimming and J lost 3 bases; unmatched junction nucleotides: 8. CDR3 length: 16 residues. Germline V gives CDR1 DFQATT, CDR2 SNEGSKA (reference sequence). The CDR3 loop is CSASAGTGVFNQPQHF. As DNA, the CDR3 is TGCAGTGCTAGTGCCGGGACAGGGGTCTTCAATCAGCCCCAGCATTTT.

The chain combines TRBV19 with TRBJ2-7; TRBD1 aligns across 7 bases. After removal of 6 bases from V and 3 bases from J, the junction contained 8 bases not matched to a gene. From germline, CDR1 is LNHDA and CDR2 SQIVND (reference sequence). The CDR3 has 14 amino acids. In DNA form, the CDR3 reads TGTGCCAGTAGCCGGACAAACAGGGGCTACGAGCAGTACTTC. Amino acid sequence: CASSRTNRGYEQYF.

This clone was seen repeatedly, ten times or more. V is TRBV11-1 and J is TRBJ2-5, with D perhaps matching TRBD2 (6 bases). The length of the CDR3 is 14 residues. V shed 0 bases and J shed 7 bases, with 12 bases lying between them. Germline V CDR1 and CDR2: SGHAT, FQDESV (reference sequence). The CDR3 DNA is TGTGCCAGCAGCTTAGCTCAGGGAGGAGCGACCCAGTACTTC. This encodes CASSLAQGGATQYF.

This chain uses TRBV29-1 with TRBJ1-1, with 7 bases lining up with TRBD1. This CDR3 has 17 amino acids. Germline V CDR1 and CDR2: SQVTM, ANQGSEA. Unmatched junction bases numbered 16, after V lost 6 bases and J lost 0 bases. This CDR3 is CSVDPLPGQRMNTEAFF. The CDR3 bases are TGCAGCGTAGATCCTCTACCGGGACAGAGAATGAACACTGAAGCTTTCTTT.

The chain links TRBV10-3 to TRBJ2-1; the match to TRBD2 covers 7 bases. This CDR3 has 15 amino acids. In germline, CDR1 is ENHRY, CDR2 SYGVKD. With V trimmed by 1 base and J by 8 bases, 8 bases remained unmatched. In DNA, the CDR3 is TGTGCCATCAGTGAGTGGGGGGAGGGCCTTGATGAGCAGTTCTTC. Translating gives CAISEWGEGLDEQFF.

This clone was seen a few times. The chain carries TRBV30 and TRBJ1-5, with D possibly TRBD1 on 6 matching bases. Germline lookup yields CDR1 GTSNPN and CDR2 SVGIG (reference sequence). This CDR3 has 16 residues. The V and J ends lost 1 base and 1 base respectively, with 14 bases between them. CDR3 sequence: CAWSASGTLSNQPQHF. The CDR3 DNA follows: TGTGCCTGGAGTGCAAGCGGGACACTAAGCAATCAGCCCCAGCATTTT.

V and J are TRBV6-5 and TRBJ2-7; TRBD1 is a possible D gene (5 bases). The CDR3 runs to 15 residues. Trimming stripped 2 bases from V and 5 bases from J, with 16 bases between. The germline V gene has CDR1 MNHEY and CDR2 SVGAGI. As DNA, the CDR3 is TGTGCCAGCAGTTACACTCGGACATCTTCAAACGAGCAGTACTTC. Translated, it gives CASSYTRTSSNEQYF.

The chain has TRBV27 and TRBJ2-3, with TRBD2 matching 11 bases. Germline V gene data show CDR1 as MNHEY and CDR2 as SMNVEV (reference sequence). With 6 bases clipped from V and 2 bases from J, the junction kept 7 bases outside the gene matches. This CDR3 is 16 amino acids long. Here the CDR3 reads CASRGLGLAVTDTQYF. The DNA of the CDR3 is TGTGCCAGCAGGGGGCTGGGACTAGCGGTCACAGATACGCAGTATTTT.

Only a few counts were recorded for this clone. V usage is TRBV19 and J usage is TRBJ1-5; D possibly corresponds to TRBD1 (5 bases). Germline V gene sequence: CDR1 LNHDA, CDR2 SQIVND (reference sequence). The CDR3 extends over 16 amino acids. The germline V and J ends were trimmed by 2 bases and 7 bases, with 18 bases remaining between them. The CDR3 spells CASSITSGRGGQPQHF. The CDR3 nucleotides read TGTGCCAGTAGTATAACATCCGGGCGCGGGGGACAGCCCCAGCATTTT.

This clone was recorded a few times. The chain has TRBV3-1 (or the pseudogene TRBV3-2) and TRBJ1-5; 9 positions match TRBD1. CDR1 and CDR2 (germline): LGHDT, YNNKEL (reference sequence). With V trimmed by 8 bases and J by 2 bases, 4 bases remained unmatched. This CDR3 has 14 residues. CDR3 DNA sequence: TGTGCCAGCCTGAGGGACAGGGGCAATCAGCCCCAGCATTTT. Amino acids: CASLRDRGNQPQHF.

On this clone: At one end, the junction sequence differs from germline, possibly due to a read error. The chain employs TRBV4-2 and TRBJ2-7; TRBD1 agrees at 12 bases. Germline V gene lookup returns CDR1 LGHNA and CDR2 YNFKEQ. This CDR3 has 19 amino acids. CDR3: CASSQDTGTGGSPSYEQYF. CDR3 DNA sequence: TGTGCCAGCAGCCAAGATACTGGGACAGGGGGCTCACCCTCCTACGAGCAGTACTTT.

This sequence joins TRBV29-1 and TRBJ2-7, with D maybe TRBD2 (6 bases). In germline, CDR1 is SQVTM, CDR2 ANQGSEA. V dropped 5 bases and J dropped 0 bases, with 20 bases sitting between them. CDR3 length: 16 amino acids. The CDR3 region has the DNA TGCAGCGTTCGAGGAGGGGTGGGATCAAGCTCCTACGAGCAGTACTTC. Its protein is CSVRGGVGSSSYEQYF.

There are many counts of this clone. Other nucleotide sequences in the sample specify the same CDR3. The V and J genes are TRBV5-1 and TRBJ1-3, with unresolved D. Deletions cut 2 bases from V and 2 bases from J, with 8 bases between. The CDR3 has 14 residues. Germline CDR1 SGHRS, CDR2 YFSETQ. In DNA form, the CDR3 reads TGCGCCAGCAGCTTAAGCGGTACTGGAAACACCATATATTTT. Translating it yields CASSLSGTGNTIYF.

The J gene is TRBJ2-7, the V gene TRBV11-2, with D uncertain. This CDR3 is 13 amino acids long. V was trimmed by 5 bases and J by 0 bases, leaving 8 bases between them. CDR1 is SGHAT and CDR2 is FQNNGV in the germline V gene. The CDR3 here is CASSNPGSYEQYF. The DNA of the CDR3 is TGTGCCAGCAGCAACCCGGGCTCCTACGAGCAGTACTTC.